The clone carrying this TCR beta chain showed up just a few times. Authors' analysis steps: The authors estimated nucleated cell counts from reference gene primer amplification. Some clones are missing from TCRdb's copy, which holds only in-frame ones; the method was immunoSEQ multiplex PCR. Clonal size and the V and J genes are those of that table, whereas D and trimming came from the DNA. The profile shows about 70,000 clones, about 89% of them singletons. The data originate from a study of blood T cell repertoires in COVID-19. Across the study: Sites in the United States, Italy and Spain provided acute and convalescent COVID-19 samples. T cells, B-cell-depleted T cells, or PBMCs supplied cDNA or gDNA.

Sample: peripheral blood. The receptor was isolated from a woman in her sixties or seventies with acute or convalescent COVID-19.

CDR3 nucleotides: TGTGCCAGCAGCCCGATCGACAGGTCAGGAAACACCATATATTTT. Translated: CASSPIDRSGNTIYF. The V and J genes are TRBV14 and TRBJ1-3, with D perhaps matching TRBD1 (6 bases). The CDR3 extends over 15 amino acids. Trimming shortened V by 4 bases and J by 4 bases, and 14 bases separated the two germline ends. Germline V gene data show CDR1 as SGHDN and CDR2 as FVKESK. Looking up the rest from reference TRBV14 and TRBJ1-3 gives the full variable domain: EAGVTQFPSHSVIEKGQTVTLRCDPISGHDNLYWYRRVMGKEIKFLLHFVKESKQDESGMPNNRFLAERTGGTYSTLKVQPAELEDSGVYFCASSPIDRSGNTIYFGEGSWLTVV.